Reported below is one T cell receptor beta chain. TCRdb's copy holds only in-frame clones and misses some; the assay was immunoSEQ multiplex PCR. The sample yields 250,000 or so clones, 80% to 90% seen once. This record comes from a study of blood T cell repertoires in COVID-19. With V trimmed by 0 bases and J by 1 base, 5 bases remained unmatched. The CDR3 totals 18 residues. Germline CDR1 is SGHNT and CDR2 is YYREEE (reference sequence). The V call is TRBV5-4, the J call TRBJ2-4; TRBD2 matches 12 bases. The source material was PBMCs or T cells enriched from blood (not recorded which). This receptor was taken from a woman aged 35 to 49 who had been exposed to COVID-19. The CDR3 DNA follows: TGTGCCAGCAGCTTGGGACTAGCGGGGGTTAGGGCCAAAAACATTCAGTACTTC. It codes for CASSLGLAGVRAKNIQYF.